These 28 T cell receptor beta chains were all obtained from the same sample, sequenced in a study of CD8+CD57+ T cells in acquired aplastic anemia (dated 2018 in TCRdb). Patients chosen for sequencing had shown expansion of CD8+CD57+ cells by flow cytometry. TCRdb lists the instrument as Illumina HiSeq 2000. Genomic DNA was used as template for profiling of TCR beta VDJ combinations and CDR3 sequences. The raw public data were reprocessed by TCRdb itself: fastp quality trimming at Q25, MiXCR clonotype calling, in-frame beta chains only. Duplicate CDR3 protein sequences are folded into a single record with the most common DNA and genes. The sample table records hundreds of thousands of distinct CDR3 sequences; about three fifths of these occur just once. The leading ten clones occupy around 1.2% of the sample. What was sequenced was sorted CD4+, CD8+, or CD8+CD57+ T cells (not recorded which) from PBMCs. The receptor source for this set is a human donor with aplastic anemia.

This chain links TRBV2 with TRBJ1-1; no clear D gene. Germline V gives CDR1 SNHLY, CDR2 FYNNEI. The CDR3 extends over 14 amino acids. V lost 9 bases and J 7 bases, leaving 21 bases between the germline ends. The CDR3 coding sequence is TGTGCCAGTCAATCCCGGGGTGGTATCGATGAAGCTTTCTTT. Translation: CASQSRGGIDEAFF. Full variable domain (rest looked up from reference TRBV2 and TRBJ1-1): EPEVTQTPSHQVTQMGQEVILRCVPISNHLYFYWYRQILGQKVEFLVSFYNNEISEKSEIFDDQFSVERPDGSNFTLKIRSTKLEDSAMYFCASQSRGGIDEAFFGQGTRLTVV.

This chain connects TRBV9 to TRBJ2-2, with a tentative D call TRBD2 (6 bases). Germline V gives CDR1 SGDLS, CDR2 YYNGEE. V lost 6 bases and J lost 0, with 12 bases in between. The CDR3 is 15 amino acids. CDR3 sequence (DNA): TGTGCCAGCACCGAGCCGGGAGCGAACACCGGGGAGCTGTTTTTT. Protein sequence: CASTEPGANTGELFF.

The J gene is TRBJ2-5, the V gene TRBV19; 8 positions agree with TRBD2. Looked up from germline, CDR1 is LNHDA and CDR2 is SQIVND (reference sequence). CDR3 length: 17 amino acids. J gave up 4 bases and V 3 bases, and 13 bases lay outside the gene matches. The CDR3 coding sequence is TGTGCCAGTAGTATCGGACTTCGACTAGCGTCAGGAGAGACCCAGTACTTC. Translating gives CASSIGLRLASGETQYF.

DNA of the CDR3: TGTGCCAGCAGCCAGACAGCCCTGAGGGCTGAAGCTTTCTTT. This encodes CASSQTALRAEAFF. The chain joins TRBV7-9 to TRBJ1-1; TRBD1 is a possible D gene (5 bases). The CDR3 has 14 residues. Trimming cost V 5 bases and J 6 bases, with 16 bases left between them. The germline gives CDR1 SEHNR, CDR2 FQNEAQ (reference sequence).

This clonotype turned up a few times. This chain links TRBV20-1 with TRBJ1-6; 8 bases map to TRBD1. Germline loops: CDR1 DFQATT, CDR2 SNEGSKA (reference sequence). V lost 6 bases and J lost 7; bases outside the gene matches: 5. The CDR3 sequence is 13 residues long. The CDR3 protein is CSAVTGVNSPLHF. The CDR3 DNA follows: TGCAGTGCCGTGACAGGGGTAAATTCACCCCTCCACTTT.

The gene calls are TRBV24-1 and TRBJ2-6; D might be TRBD1 or TRBD2, each matching 5 bases. The germline CDR1 and CDR2 sequences are KGHDR and SFDVKD. This CDR3 contains 15 residues. V was shortened by 10 bases and J by 0 bases, with 12 bases between the two germline ends. CDR3 region: CATTGSASGANVLTF. The DNA of the CDR3 is TGTGCCACTACAGGTAGCGCCTCTGGGGCCAACGTCCTGACTTTC.

The J gene is TRBJ2-3, the V gene TRBV20-1; weak D call: TRBD2 (5 bases). The CDR3 runs 13 residues. Germline CDR1 reads DFQATT; CDR2 reads SNEGSKA (reference sequence). The germline V and J ends were trimmed by 3 bases and 1 base, with 8 bases remaining between them. In DNA form, the CDR3 reads TGCAGTGCTAGGGTTAGCGGCACAGATACGCAGTATTTT. Protein: CSARVSGTDTQYF.

The V call is TRBV7-2, the J call TRBJ2-1; 7 positions match TRBD2. The V and J ends lost 5 bases and 4 bases, in that order; junction bases with no gene match: 8. The CDR3 length is 15 residues. Germline values: CDR1 SGHTA, CDR2 FQGNSA. CDR3 sequence: CASSPYSGPYNEQFF. The CDR3 DNA reads as TGTGCCAGCAGCCCATATAGCGGGCCTTACAATGAGCAGTTCTTC.

This clonotype was seen at least ten times. The chain joins TRBV2 to TRBJ1-4; 7 nucleotides line up with TRBD1. Unmatched junction bases numbered 5, after V lost 4 bases and J lost 6 bases. The V gene's germline CDR1 is SNHLY and CDR2 FYNNEI. The CDR3 totals 14 residues. The CDR3 spells CASSGDSWDEKLFF. In DNA, the CDR3 is TGTGCCAGCAGTGGGGACAGTTGGGATGAAAAACTGTTTTTT.

This clonotype has only a few counts. This chain links TRBV9 with TRBJ2-7, with D possibly matching TRBD1 (5 bases). The CDR3 sequence is 14 residues long. CDR1 is SGDLS and CDR2 is YYNGEE in the germline V gene. Trimming removed 0 bases from V and 4 bases from J, with 11 bases in between. The CDR3: CASSVGQRGYEQYF. Written as DNA, the CDR3 is TGTGCCAGCAGCGTAGGACAAAGGGGATACGAGCAGTACTTC.

The J gene is TRBJ2-1, the V gene TRBV29-1, with 14 bases lining up with TRBD2. This CDR3 spans 17 amino acids. Trimming cost V 3 bases and J 6 bases; bases outside gene matches: 10. Germline V gene data show CDR1 as SQVTM and CDR2 as ANQGSEA. The CDR3 sequence: CSVDPLRTSGRTNEQFF. The CDR3 DNA is TGCAGCGTTGATCCCCTCAGGACTAGCGGGAGGACCAATGAGCAGTTCTTC.

The chain couples TRBV6-4 to TRBJ2-7; TRBD1 matches 9 bases. The CDR3 runs 14 residues. The germline gives CDR1 MRHNA, CDR2 SNTAGT. V shed 7 bases and J 5 bases; nucleotides not matched to a gene: 9. In DNA, the CDR3 is TGTGCCAGCAAACACCGGGACAGGGTGCACGAGCAGTACTTC. Translated, it gives CASKHRDRVHEQYF.

This clonotype turned up a few times. The chain is built from TRBV19 and TRBJ2-7; D possibly corresponds to TRBD1 (6 bases). V lost 1 base, J lost 0 bases, and 10 bases lay in between. Germline assignment: CDR1 LNHDA and CDR2 SQIVND (reference sequence). The CDR3 sequence is 15 residues long. The CDR3 DNA is TGTGCCAGTAGTATAGCACAGGGTAGCTCCTACGAGCAGTACTTC. Translated: CASSIAQGSSYEQYF.

The chain recombines TRBV7-3 with TRBJ2-3; perhaps D is TRBD1 or TRBD2 (5 bases each). CDR3 length: 15 amino acids. Germline loops: CDR1 SGHTA, CDR2 FQGTGA. The V gene lost 3 bases and the J gene lost 0 bases, with 10 bases spanning the gap. The CDR3 DNA reads TGTGCCAGCAGCTTGGGGGAGCCTAGCACAGATACGCAGTATTTT. It encodes CASSLGEPSTDTQYF.

This chain links TRBV14 with TRBJ1-2; 7 nucleotides agree with TRBD1. Trimming cost V 1 base and J 5 bases; bases outside gene matches: 4. Germline V gives CDR1 SGHDN, CDR2 FVKESK. This CDR3 region has 14 residues. This chain's CDR3 is CASSQGQGRYGYTF. Written as DNA, the CDR3 is TGTGCCAGCAGCCAAGGACAGGGAAGGTATGGCTACACCTTC.

CDR3 DNA sequence: TGTGCCAGCAGCTCCCCCTCTCAGGGGATCATCTACGAGCAGTACTTC. Amino acid sequence: CASSSPSQGIIYEQYF. This rearrangement joins TRBV7-9 to TRBJ2-7; TRBD1 might be the D (6 bases). CDR3 length equals 16 residues. Trimming took 4 bases from V and 3 from J, leaving 19 bases between them. Germline V gene data show CDR1 as SEHNR and CDR2 as FQNEAQ (reference sequence).

This clonotype came up many times. The CDR3 sequence is CASSRDRAYGYTF. The DNA of the CDR3 is TGTGCCAGCAGCCGCGACAGGGCTTATGGCTACACCTTC. The chain uses TRBV3-1 and TRBJ1-2, with 7 bases fitting TRBD1. This CDR3 region has 13 residues. The V segment lost 4 bases and the J segment 5 bases; nucleotides outside the gene matches: 4. Germline loops: CDR1 LGHDT, CDR2 YNNKEL (reference sequence).

The table lists this clonotype with a few counts. The CDR3 DNA follows: TGCAGTGCCGCGACTAGCGGGAGACCGGGGGAGACCCAGTACTTC. Protein product: CSAATSGRPGETQYF. The J gene is TRBJ2-5, the V gene TRBV20-1, with 12 bases that match TRBD2. This CDR3 is 15 amino acids long. V shed 6 bases, J shed 5 bases, and the junction held 10 bases outside the gene matches. Germline CDR1 reads DFQATT; CDR2 reads SNEGSKA (reference sequence).

The chain uses TRBV29-1 and TRBJ1-6; 8 nucleotides line up with TRBD1. V shed 1 base and J 8 bases; nucleotides not matched to a gene: 4. This CDR3 has 14 amino acids. Germline V gene data show CDR1 as SQVTM and CDR2 as ANQGSEA. The CDR3 DNA reads as TGCAGCGTTGAAGGGACAGGGCCTGATTCACCCCTCCACTTT. Protein product: CSVEGTGPDSPLHF.

Remarks on this clonotype: One end of the junction varies from germline; a read error may be responsible. The chain joins TRBV7-2 to TRBJ2-2; 7 bases fit TRBD2. The CDR3 totals 16 residues. Germline CDR1 is SGHTA and CDR2 is FQGNSA. The CDR3 coding sequence is TGTGCCAGCAGCTTAGCTTACGGGGGGAACGCCGGGGAGCTGTTTTTT. It codes for CASSLAYGGNAGELFF.

This clonotype was detected many times. The CDR3 DNA reads as TGTGCCAGCAGTTTAAACGGGCGGGCCGAGGAGACCCAGTACTTC. Its protein product is CASSLNGRAEETQYF. This chain joins TRBV6-4 and TRBJ2-5, with D possibly TRBD2 on 5 matching bases. CDR3 length: 15 residues. CDR1 is MRHNA and CDR2 is SNTAGT in the germline V gene. Trimming removed 5 bases from V and 5 bases from J, with 18 bases in between.

As for this clonotype: This may come from a read error, since a much larger clone is one base off. This is likely a read error, given that the CDR3 carries no conserved phenylalanine or tryptophan at its end. CDR3 sequence (DNA): TGCGCCAGCAGCCAAACCACCCTTGCGAATGAAAAACTGTTTCTT. Encoded protein: CASSQTTLANEKLFL. The rearrangement uses TRBV4-1 and TRBJ1-4; D is ambiguous. The CDR3 consists of 15 residues. V was pared by 2 bases and J by 5 bases, with 12 bases between. Germline-derived CDR1 and CDR2 are MGHRA and YSYEKL.

This clonotype was seen ten or more times. The CDR3: CASSLALGLAGGREQYF. CDR3 sequence (DNA): TGTGCCAGCAGCTTAGCTCTCGGACTAGCGGGAGGGCGCGAGCAGTACTTC. This sequence joins TRBV7-8 and TRBJ2-7, with 15 bases lining up with TRBD2. The CDR3 is made up of 17 amino acids. V shed 0 bases, J shed 6 bases, and the junction held 6 bases outside the gene matches. CDR1 SGHVS and CDR2 FQNEAQ come from the germline V gene.

V is TRBV5-1 and J is TRBJ2-7; the match to TRBD1 covers 10 bases. The germline gives CDR1 SGHRS, CDR2 YFSETQ. The CDR3 runs to 13 residues. The V and J ends lost 3 bases and 4 bases, in that order; junction bases with no gene match: 1. CDR3 loop: CASSWGQGYEQYF. CDR3 sequence (DNA): TGCGCCAGCAGCTGGGGACAGGGGTACGAGCAGTACTTC.

The rearrangement uses TRBV11-2 and TRBJ2-2; D is ambiguous. The CDR3 runs to 14 residues. V was cut by 2 bases and J by 8 bases, with 12 bases left in between. Germline V gene data show CDR1 as SGHAT and CDR2 as FQNNGV. The CDR3 is CASSLSASIGELFF. CDR3 bases: TGTGCCAGCAGCTTATCGGCTAGTATTGGGGAGCTGTTTTTT.

On this clonotype: A junction boundary mismatches the germline segment, possibly from a read error. The chain links TRBV14 to TRBJ2-2; D unclear. From germline, CDR1 is SGHDN and CDR2 FVKESK. The CDR3 loop spans 12 amino acids. The CDR3 loop reads CASRHSTEELSF. CDR3 sequence (DNA): TGTGCCAGCAGGCATAGCACCGAGGAGCTGTCTTTT.

At least ten counts were recorded for this clonotype. The chain joins TRBV4-1 to TRBJ1-1; D is possibly TRBD1 (6 bases). This CDR3 has 15 residues. Germline values: CDR1 MGHRA, CDR2 YSYEKL. V dropped 0 bases and J dropped 4 bases, with 12 bases sitting between them. The CDR3 bases are TGCGCCAGCAGCCAAGAGAGGCAGGGGACCACTGAAGCTTTCTTT. Translated, it gives CASSQERQGTTEAFF.

The V call is TRBV2, the J call TRBJ2-7; 11 bases agree with TRBD1. The ends lost 6 bases at V and 2 bases at J; junction bases unmatched: 12. The CDR3 runs 17 residues. From germline, CDR1 is SNHLY and CDR2 FYNNEI. The CDR3 coding sequence is TGTGCCAGCAGCCAGGGAATCCCGGGACAGGGGGCCTACGAGCAGTACTTC. Translating it yields CASSQGIPGQGAYEQYF.